Listed below are T cell receptor beta chains from one sample, sequenced in a study of blood T cell repertoires in COVID-19. Method: immunoSEQ multiplex PCR; TCRdb's copy keeps in-frame clones and lacks some. The sample lists around 200,000 clones; 70% to 90% were seen once. Sequenced input: peripheral blood. These receptors came from a man aged 35 to 55 with active or convalescent COVID-19. Both conserved end residues are part of each CDR3. The D gene is left open where the match is weak. Not every row has a clone size; where given, it reads once, few, many or a size class.

v_gene	j_gene	d_gene	abundance	CDR3aa	CDR3nt
TRBV9	TRBJ2-5	-	-	CASSVAPKGETQYF	TGTGCCAGCAGCGTAGCCCCAAAGGGGGAGACCCAGTACTTC
TRBV28	TRBJ1-1	-	few	CASSSTGGTEAFF	TGTGCCAGCAGCTCGACGGGAGGGACTGAAGCTTTCTTT
TRBV6-1	TRBJ2-1	TRBD2	-	CASSDPGGEQFF	TGTGCCAGCAGTGACCCGGGGGGTGAGCAGTTCTTC
TRBV30	TRBJ1-5	-	-	CAWRADGGRPQHF	TGTGCCTGGAGGGCCGACGGGGGTCGGCCCCAGCATTTT
TRBV6-4	TRBJ1-6	-	once	CASSVTARSNLHF	TGTGCCAGCAGTGTTACAGCCCGCTCGAACCTCCACTTT
TRBV2	TRBJ1-2	-	-	CASTYSPYGYTF	TGTGCCAGCACCTACAGCCCCTATGGCTACACCTTC
TRBV6-2/TRBV6-3	TRBJ2-3	-	-	CASSYGQTSTDTQYF	TGTGCCAGCAGTTATGGGCAAACTAGCACAGATACGCAGTATTTT
TRBV24-1	TRBJ2-7	-	-	CATSAGTTYEQYF	TGTGCCACCAGTGCCGGGACAACCTACGAGCAGTACTTC
TRBV5-8	TRBJ2-2	TRBD1	-	CASSLGQVNTGELFF	TGTGCCAGCAGCCTTGGACAGGTGAACACCGGGGAGCTGTTTTTT
TRBV4-2	TRBJ1-6	TRBD1	-	CASSQDHRGQNSPLHF	TGTGCCAGCAGCCAGGATCACAGGGGGCAGAATTCACCCCTCCACTTT
TRBV11-2	TRBJ2-7	TRBD1	-	CASSPQTGGVLEQYF	TGTGCCAGCAGCCCCCAGACAGGGGGCGTACTGGAGCAGTACTTC
TRBV3-1/TRBV3-2	TRBJ1-3	-	-	CASSQWAGNTIYF	TGTGCCAGCAGCCAGTGGGCCGGAAACACCATATATTTT
TRBV7-9	TRBJ2-4	TRBD1	-	CASSLGTGAKNIQYF	TGTGCCAGCAGCTTAGGGACAGGGGCCAAAAACATTCAGTACTTC
TRBV5-1	TRBJ1-3	-	-	CASSLVGTTSGNTIYF	TGCGCCAGCAGCTTGGTTGGCACCACCTCTGGAAACACCATATATTTT
TRBV28	TRBJ2-5	-	-	CASSNSGTETQYF	TGTGCCAGCAGTAATAGCGGTACGGAGACCCAGTACTTC
TRBV7-2	TRBJ2-7	TRBD1	-	CASSQGDSPYEQYF	TGTGCCAGCAGCCAGGGGGACAGCCCCTACGAGCAGTACTTC
TRBV4-2	TRBJ2-2	-	-	CASSLQGNTGELFF	TGTGCCAGCAGCTTACAGGGAAACACCGGGGAGCTGTTTTTT
TRBV19	TRBJ2-1	-	-	CASSIFGGNEQFF	TGTGCCAGTAGTATTTTTGGGGGGAATGAGCAGTTCTTC
TRBV18	TRBJ1-2	-	-	CASSPRGVYGYTF	TGTGCCAGCTCACCCAGGGGAGTCTATGGCTACACCTTC
TRBV3-1/TRBV3-2	TRBJ2-7	-	-	CASSHVSYEQYF	TGTGCCAGCAGCCACGTCAGCTACGAGCAGTACTTC
TRBV14	TRBJ2-7	-	-	CASSPVRGLKSYEQYF	TGTGCCAGCAGCCCAGTAAGGGGGTTGAAGAGCTACGAGCAGTACTTC
TRBV7-2	TRBJ1-6	-	-	CASSLGSSYNSPLHF	TGTGCCAGCAGCTTAGGGAGCTCCTATAATTCACCCCTCCACTTT
TRBV6-1	TRBJ1-1	-	-	CASSEETVAVAEAFF	TGTGCCAGCAGTGAAGAGACAGTGGCTGTTGCTGAAGCTTTCTTT
TRBV4-3	TRBJ2-7	-	-	CASSRAGVSYEQYF	TGCGCCAGCAGCCGAGCAGGGGTCTCCTACGAGCAGTACTTC
TRBV5-1	TRBJ1-2	TRBD1	-	CASSKDRANYGYTF	TGCGCCAGCAGCAAGGACAGGGCTAACTATGGCTACACCTTC
TRBV6-5	TRBJ2-2	-	-	CASSPLGGLTGELFF	TGTGCCAGCAGTCCCCTTGGGGGCCTCACCGGGGAGCTGTTTTTT
TRBV7-9	TRBJ1-6	TRBD1	-	CASSLGTGGHNSPLHF	TGTGCCAGCAGCTTAGGCACAGGGGGCCATAATTCACCCCTCCACTTT
TRBV19	TRBJ2-5	TRBD2	-	CASSKGLAALETQYF	TGTGCCAGTAGTAAGGGACTAGCGGCGTTGGAGACCCAGTACTTC
TRBV28	TRBJ1-1	-	-	CASSMRRVRAFF	TGTGCCAGCAGTATGCGCCGGGTAAGGGCTTTCTTT
TRBV10-3	TRBJ1-1	-	-	CAISRPSDRQSTEAFF	TGTGCCATCAGTCGGCCCTCCGACAGGCAGTCTACTGAAGCTTTCTTT
TRBV7-9	TRBJ1-2	-	-	CASSPGNYGYTF	TGTGCCAGCAGCCCCGGGAACTATGGCTACACCTTC
TRBV30	TRBJ2-3	-	-	CAWIRGPTGTQYF	TGTGCCTGGATTCGGGGCCCGACAGGTACGCAGTATTTT
TRBV19	TRBJ2-1	-	once	CASSPRQGGYNEQFF	TGTGCCAGTAGTCCCAGACAGGGAGGATACAATGAGCAGTTCTTC
TRBV28	TRBJ1-5	-	-	CASSSGDQPQHF	TGTGCCAGCAGTTCAGGGGATCAGCCCCAGCATTTT
TRBV3-1/TRBV3-2	TRBJ1-4	TRBD1	-	CASSFSGTGGEKLFF	TGTGCCAGCAGCTTTTCCGGGACAGGGGGCGAAAAACTGTTTTTT
TRBV5-1	TRBJ1-5	-	-	CASSLNGNSNQPQHF	TGCGCCAGCAGCTTGAACGGGAATTCCAATCAGCCCCAGCATTTT
TRBV14	TRBJ2-1	TRBD2	-	CASSQVKAGVWLTYNEQFF	TGTGCCAGCAGCCAAGTAAAAGCGGGAGTCTGGCTGACCTACAATGAGCAGTTCTTC
TRBV6-5	TRBJ2-3	TRBD2	-	CASSYERGTDTQYF	TGTGCCAGCAGTTACGAGCGGGGGACAGATACGCAGTATTTT
TRBV10-3	TRBJ2-1	TRBD1	-	CAISGSPKRQGSYNEQFF	TGTGCCATCAGTGGGAGCCCGAAAAGACAGGGGAGCTACAATGAGCAGTTCTTC
TRBV19	TRBJ2-5	TRBD2	-	CASRRLAGSNQETQYF	TGTGCCAGTAGGCGATTAGCGGGGAGTAACCAAGAGACCCAGTACTTC
TRBV7-9	TRBJ2-2	TRBD1	-	CASSFSGTGLTGELFF	TGTGCCAGCAGCTTTTCCGGGACAGGGCTCACCGGGGAGCTGTTTTTT
TRBV2	TRBJ1-1	TRBD1	-	CASKGTGWSVNTEAFF	TGTGCCAGCAAGGGGACAGGGTGGTCGGTGAACACTGAAGCTTTCTTT
TRBV7-6	TRBJ2-3	TRBD2	-	CASSPGTSGTDTQYF	TGTGCCAGCAGCCCTGGGACTAGCGGGACGGATACGCAGTATTTT
TRBV2	TRBJ1-1	-	-	CASSFRQEGAFF	TGTGCCAGCAGTTTTAGACAGGAAGGAGCTTTCTTT